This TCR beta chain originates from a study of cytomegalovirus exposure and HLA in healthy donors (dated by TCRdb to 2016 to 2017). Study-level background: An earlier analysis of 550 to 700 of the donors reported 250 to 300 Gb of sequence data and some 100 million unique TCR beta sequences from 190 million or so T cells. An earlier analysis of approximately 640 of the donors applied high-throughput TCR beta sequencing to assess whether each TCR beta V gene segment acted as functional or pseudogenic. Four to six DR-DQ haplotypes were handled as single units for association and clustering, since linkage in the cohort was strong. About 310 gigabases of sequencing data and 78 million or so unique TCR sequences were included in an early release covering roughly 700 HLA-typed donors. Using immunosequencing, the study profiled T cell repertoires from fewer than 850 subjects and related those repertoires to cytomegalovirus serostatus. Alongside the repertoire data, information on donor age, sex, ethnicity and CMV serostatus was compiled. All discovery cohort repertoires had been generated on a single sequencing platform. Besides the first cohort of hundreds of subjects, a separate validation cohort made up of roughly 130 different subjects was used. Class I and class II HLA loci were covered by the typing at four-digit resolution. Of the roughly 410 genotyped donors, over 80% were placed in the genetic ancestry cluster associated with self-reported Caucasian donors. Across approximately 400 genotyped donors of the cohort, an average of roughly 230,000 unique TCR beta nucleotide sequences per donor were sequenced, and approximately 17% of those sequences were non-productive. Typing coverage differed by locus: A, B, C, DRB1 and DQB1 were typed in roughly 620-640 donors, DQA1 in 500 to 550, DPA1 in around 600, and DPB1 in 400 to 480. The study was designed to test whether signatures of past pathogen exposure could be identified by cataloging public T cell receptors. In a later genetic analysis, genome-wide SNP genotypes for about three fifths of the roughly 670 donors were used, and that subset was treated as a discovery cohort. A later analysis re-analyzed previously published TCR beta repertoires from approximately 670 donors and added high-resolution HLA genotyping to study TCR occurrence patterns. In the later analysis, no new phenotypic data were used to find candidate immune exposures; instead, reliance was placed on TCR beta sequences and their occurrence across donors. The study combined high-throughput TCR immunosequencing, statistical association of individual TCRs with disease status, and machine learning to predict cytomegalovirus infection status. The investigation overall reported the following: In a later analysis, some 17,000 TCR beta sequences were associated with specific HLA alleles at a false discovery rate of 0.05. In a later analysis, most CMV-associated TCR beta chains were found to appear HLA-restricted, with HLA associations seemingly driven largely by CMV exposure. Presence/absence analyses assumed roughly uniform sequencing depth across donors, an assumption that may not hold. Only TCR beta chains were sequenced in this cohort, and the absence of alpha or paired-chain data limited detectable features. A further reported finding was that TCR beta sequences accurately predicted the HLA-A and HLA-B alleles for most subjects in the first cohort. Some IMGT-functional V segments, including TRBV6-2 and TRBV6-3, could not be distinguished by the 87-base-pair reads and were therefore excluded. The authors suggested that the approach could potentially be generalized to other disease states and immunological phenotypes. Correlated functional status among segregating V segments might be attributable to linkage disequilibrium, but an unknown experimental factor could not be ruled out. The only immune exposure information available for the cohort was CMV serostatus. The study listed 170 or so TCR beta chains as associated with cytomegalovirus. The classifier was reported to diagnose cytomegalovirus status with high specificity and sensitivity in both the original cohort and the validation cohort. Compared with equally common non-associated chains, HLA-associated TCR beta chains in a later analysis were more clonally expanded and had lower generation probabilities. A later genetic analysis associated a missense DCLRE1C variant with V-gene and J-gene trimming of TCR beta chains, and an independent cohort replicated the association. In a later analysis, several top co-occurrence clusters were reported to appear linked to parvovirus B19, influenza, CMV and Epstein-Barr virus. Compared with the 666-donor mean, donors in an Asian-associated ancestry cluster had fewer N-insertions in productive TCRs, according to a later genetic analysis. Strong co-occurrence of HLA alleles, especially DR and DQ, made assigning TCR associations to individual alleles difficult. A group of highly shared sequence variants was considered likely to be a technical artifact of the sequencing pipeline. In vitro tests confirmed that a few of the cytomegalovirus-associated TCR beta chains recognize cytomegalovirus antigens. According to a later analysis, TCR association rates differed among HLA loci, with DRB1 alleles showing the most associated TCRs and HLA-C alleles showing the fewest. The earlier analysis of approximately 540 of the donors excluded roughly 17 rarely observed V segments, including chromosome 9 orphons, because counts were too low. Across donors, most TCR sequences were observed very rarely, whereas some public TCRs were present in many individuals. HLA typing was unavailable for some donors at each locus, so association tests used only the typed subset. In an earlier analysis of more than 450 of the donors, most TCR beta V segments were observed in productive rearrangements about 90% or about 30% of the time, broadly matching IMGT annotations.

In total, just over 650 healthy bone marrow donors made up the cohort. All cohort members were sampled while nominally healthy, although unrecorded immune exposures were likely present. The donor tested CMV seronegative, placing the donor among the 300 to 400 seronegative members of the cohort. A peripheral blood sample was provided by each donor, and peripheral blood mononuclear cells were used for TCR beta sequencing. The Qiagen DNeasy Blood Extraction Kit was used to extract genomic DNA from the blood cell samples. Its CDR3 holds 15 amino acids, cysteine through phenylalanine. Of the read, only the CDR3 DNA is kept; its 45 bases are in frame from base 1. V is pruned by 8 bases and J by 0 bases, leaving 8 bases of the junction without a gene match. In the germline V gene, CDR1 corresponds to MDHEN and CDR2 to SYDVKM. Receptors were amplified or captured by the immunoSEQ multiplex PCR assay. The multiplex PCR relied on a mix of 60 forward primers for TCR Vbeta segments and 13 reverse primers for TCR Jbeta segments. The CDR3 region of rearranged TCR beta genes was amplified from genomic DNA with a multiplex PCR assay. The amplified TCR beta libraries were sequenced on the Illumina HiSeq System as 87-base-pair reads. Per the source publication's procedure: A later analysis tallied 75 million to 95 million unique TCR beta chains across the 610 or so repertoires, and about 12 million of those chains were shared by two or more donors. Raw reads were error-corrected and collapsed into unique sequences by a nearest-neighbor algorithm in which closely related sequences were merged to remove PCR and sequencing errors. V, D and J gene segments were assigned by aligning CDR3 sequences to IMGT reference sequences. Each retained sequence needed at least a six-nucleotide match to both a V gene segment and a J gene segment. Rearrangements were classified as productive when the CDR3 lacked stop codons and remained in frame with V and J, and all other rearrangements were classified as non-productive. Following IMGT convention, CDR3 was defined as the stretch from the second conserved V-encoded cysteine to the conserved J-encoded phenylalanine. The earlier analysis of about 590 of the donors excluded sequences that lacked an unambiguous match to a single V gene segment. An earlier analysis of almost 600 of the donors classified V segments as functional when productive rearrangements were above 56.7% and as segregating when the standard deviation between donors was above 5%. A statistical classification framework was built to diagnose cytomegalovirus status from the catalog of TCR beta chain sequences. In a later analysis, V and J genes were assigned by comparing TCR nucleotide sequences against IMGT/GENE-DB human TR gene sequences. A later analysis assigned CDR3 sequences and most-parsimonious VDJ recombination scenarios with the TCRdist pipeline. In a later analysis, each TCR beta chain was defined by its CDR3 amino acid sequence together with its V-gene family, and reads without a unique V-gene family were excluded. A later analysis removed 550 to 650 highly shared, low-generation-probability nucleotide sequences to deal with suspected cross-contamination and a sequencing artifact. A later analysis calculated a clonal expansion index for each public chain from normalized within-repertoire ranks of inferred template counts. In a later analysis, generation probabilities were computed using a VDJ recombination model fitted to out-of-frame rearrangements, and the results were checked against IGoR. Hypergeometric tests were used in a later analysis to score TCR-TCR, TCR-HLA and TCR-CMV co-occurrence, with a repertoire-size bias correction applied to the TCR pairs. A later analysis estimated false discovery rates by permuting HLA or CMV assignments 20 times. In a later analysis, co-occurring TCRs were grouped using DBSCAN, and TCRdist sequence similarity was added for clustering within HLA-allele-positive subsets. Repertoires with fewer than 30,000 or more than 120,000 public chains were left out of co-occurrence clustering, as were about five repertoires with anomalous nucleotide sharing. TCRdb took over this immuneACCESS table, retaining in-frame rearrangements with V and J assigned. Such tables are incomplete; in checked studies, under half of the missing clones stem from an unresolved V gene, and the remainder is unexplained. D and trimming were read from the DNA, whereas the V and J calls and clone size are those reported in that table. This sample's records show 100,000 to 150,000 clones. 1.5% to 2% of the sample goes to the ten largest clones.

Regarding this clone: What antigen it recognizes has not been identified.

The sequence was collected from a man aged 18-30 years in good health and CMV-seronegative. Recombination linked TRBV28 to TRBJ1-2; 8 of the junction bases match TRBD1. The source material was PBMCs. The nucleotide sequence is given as TGTGCCAGCTTTTCTTGGACAGGGTCTAACTATGGCTACACCTTC. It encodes CASFSWTGSNYGYTF.